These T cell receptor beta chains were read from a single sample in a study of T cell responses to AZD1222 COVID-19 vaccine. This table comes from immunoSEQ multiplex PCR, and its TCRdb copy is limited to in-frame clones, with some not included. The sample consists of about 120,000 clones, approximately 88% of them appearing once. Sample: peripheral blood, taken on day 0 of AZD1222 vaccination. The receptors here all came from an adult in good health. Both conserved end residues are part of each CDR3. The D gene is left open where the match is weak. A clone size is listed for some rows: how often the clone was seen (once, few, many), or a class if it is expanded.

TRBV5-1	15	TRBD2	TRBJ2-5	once	TGCGCCAGCACTCCCGGGACTAGCGGGAGTGAGACCCAGTACTTC	CASTPGTSGSETQYF
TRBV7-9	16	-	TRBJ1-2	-	TGTGCCAGCAGCTCAACTTCGGACAGCGACGTTATAAGCTACACCTTC	CASSSTSDSDVISYTF
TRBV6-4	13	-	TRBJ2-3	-	TGTGCCAGCAGTGACGACGAGGGGGGTACGCAGTATTTT	CASSDDEGGTQYF
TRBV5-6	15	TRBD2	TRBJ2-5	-	TGTGCCAGCAGCCCCTTCGGGGGGAGGAGAGAGACCCAGTACTTC	CASSPFGGRRETQYF
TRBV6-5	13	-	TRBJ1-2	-	TGTGCCAGCACTCCGACAGCATTTGACGGCTACACCTTC	CASTPTAFDGYTF
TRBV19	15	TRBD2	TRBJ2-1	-	TGTGCCAGTAGTAGAGGCCTAGCGGGATCAAATGAGCAGTTCTTC	CASSRGLAGSNEQFF
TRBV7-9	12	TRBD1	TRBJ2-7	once	TGTGCCAGTACTGACAGGGCGTACGAGCAGTACTTC	CASTDRAYEQYF
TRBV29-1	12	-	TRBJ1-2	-	TGCAGCGTTGGCGGGGGAGACTATGGCTACACCTTC	CSVGGGDYGYTF
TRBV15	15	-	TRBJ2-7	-	TGTGCCACCAGCAGACCCTCTATAGGGGGCTACGAGCAGTACTTC	CATSRPSIGGYEQYF
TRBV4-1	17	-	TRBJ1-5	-	TGCGCCAGCAGCCAAAGGCACAGGGAGAGGTACAATCAGCCCCAGCATTTT	CASSQRHRERYNQPQHF
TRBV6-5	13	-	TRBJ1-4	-	TGTGCCAGCAGTTACAGGGAGGGTGAAAAACTGTTTTTT	CASSYREGEKLFF
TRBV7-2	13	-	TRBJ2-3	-	TGTGCCAGCAGCAGAGGGAATACAGATACGCAGTATTTT	CASSRGNTDTQYF
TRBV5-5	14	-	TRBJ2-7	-	TGTGCCAGCAGCTTGGCTTCGGGGGCTAGCGAGCAGTACTTC	CASSLASGASEQYF
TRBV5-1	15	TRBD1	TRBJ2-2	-	TGCGCCAGCAGCTTGGAGACAGGGGATACCGGGGAGCTGTTTTTT	CASSLETGDTGELFF
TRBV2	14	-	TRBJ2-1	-	TGTGCCAGCAGGTGGAGGGGTGTGTACAATGAGCAGTTCTTC	CASRWRGVYNEQFF
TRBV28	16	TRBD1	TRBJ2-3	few	TGTGCCAGCAGTTTATACGGGACAGGGGGCACAGATACGCAGTATTTT	CASSLYGTGGTDTQYF
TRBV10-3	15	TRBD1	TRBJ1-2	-	TGTGCCATCAGTGTCAACAGGGGAGCTAACTATGGCTACACCTTC	CAISVNRGANYGYTF
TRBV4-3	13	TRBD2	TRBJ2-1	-	TGCGCCAGCAGCCAAGAGGAACTAGCGGAGCAGTTCTTC	CASSQEELAEQFF
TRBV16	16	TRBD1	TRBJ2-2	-	TGTGCCAGCAGCCATCCACAGGGGGCTCGGACCGGGGAGCTGTTTTTT	CASSHPQGARTGELFF
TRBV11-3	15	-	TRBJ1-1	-	TGTGCCAGCAGCTTAGAGGGGCGGCCGAACACTGAAGCTTTCTTT	CASSLEGRPNTEAFF
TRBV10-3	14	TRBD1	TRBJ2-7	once	TGTGCCATCAGGCCAGGGGGCGCGGACTACGAGCAGTACTTC	CAIRPGGADYEQYF
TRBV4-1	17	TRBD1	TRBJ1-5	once	TGCGCCAGCAGCCAAGCCAACAGGGGACCCCGGAGTCAGCCCCAGCATTTT	CASSQANRGPRSQPQHF
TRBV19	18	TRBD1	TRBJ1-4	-	TGTGCCAGTAGTTCATTACTTCGGGACAGGGTTTATTTGGAAAAACTGTTTTTT	CASSSLLRDRVYLEKLFF
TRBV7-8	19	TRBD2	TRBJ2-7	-	TGTGCCAGCAGCTTAGTCGGGAGGAGACTAGCGGGGCAAACCTACGAGCAGTACTTC	CASSLVGRRLAGQTYEQYF
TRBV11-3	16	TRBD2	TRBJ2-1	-	TGTGCCAGCAGCCCGAGGACTAGCGGGGCATGGGATGAGCAGTTCTTC	CASSPRTSGAWDEQFF
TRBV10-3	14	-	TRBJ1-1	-	TGTGCCATCACAACCAATCCGGGGGACACTGAAGCTTTCTTT	CAITTNPGDTEAFF
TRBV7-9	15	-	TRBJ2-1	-	TGTGCCAGCAGCCCCCCCCCTAGGTTTGGCCATGAGCAGTTCTTC	CASSPPPRFGHEQFF
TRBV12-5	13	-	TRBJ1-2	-	TGTGCTAGGGGGCAATTGGGTCTTCATGGCTACACCTTC	CARGQLGLHGYTF
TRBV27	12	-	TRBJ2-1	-	TGTGCCAGCAGTCCCCGGACGGATGAGCAGTTCTTC	CASSPRTDEQFF
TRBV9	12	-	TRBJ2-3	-	TGTGCCAGCAGCGTAAGCACAGATACGCAGTATTTT	CASSVSTDTQYF